What follows are 32 T cell receptor beta chains derived from one specimen sequenced in a study of T cells in Graves' hyperthyroidism and ophthalmopathy. The TCR beta CDR3 regions underwent amplification using RNA transcripts as the source. HTBI primers were used for first-round RT-PCR of the TCR CDR3. TCRdb re-derived calls from the multiplex PCR reads in MiXCR, one entry per CDR3 protein. The sample gives about 350,000 distinct CDR3 sequences, roughly 15% of which show up once; about a third is in the top ten. Sequenced input: blood. Receptors originate from a woman aged 30 to 39 with Graves' hyperthyroidism that later progressed to Graves' ophthalmopathy.

This clonotype was seen many times. The chain joins TRBV12-3 or TRBV12-4 to TRBJ2-7; maybe TRBD2 (6 bases). This CDR3 is 14 amino acids long. V lost 2 bases and J 4 bases, leaving 12 bases between the germline ends. CDR3 amino acids: CASSLRRGMYEQYF. Written as DNA, the CDR3 is TGTGCCAGCAGTTTAAGACGGGGGATGTACGAGCAGTACTTC.

This clonotype was seen many times. The rearrangement joins TRBV6-2 or TRBV6-3 to TRBJ1-1; D gene unclear. The V end lost 5 bases, the J end lost 7 bases, and 14 bases lay between the germline ends. CDR1 and CDR2 from the germline V gene are MNHEY and SVGEGT. CDR3 size: 13 residues. The DNA for the CDR3 is TGTGCCAGCAGTACCCCTTTGGGGATTGAAGCTTTCTTT. Translated: CASSTPLGIEAFF.

This clonotype was recorded at least ten times. J is TRBJ2-5 and V is TRBV27; TRBD2 matches at 9 bases. This CDR3 has 15 residues. V shed 6 bases, J shed 7 bases, and the junction held 12 bases outside the gene matches. The germline V gene encodes CDR1 MNHEY and CDR2 SMNVEV (reference sequence). This CDR3 is CASRGSGRNQGTQYF. In DNA form, the CDR3 reads TGTGCCAGCAGGGGGAGCGGGAGGAACCAGGGGACCCAGTACTTC.

As for this clonotype: One end of the junction does not line up with germline, which may come from a read error. The chain couples TRBV11-1 to TRBJ2-2, with 9 bases matching TRBD1. The CDR3 has 15 amino acids. Germline-derived CDR1 and CDR2 are SGHAT and FQDESV (reference sequence). Here the CDR3 reads CASSLGQGNTGGLFF. The CDR3, as DNA: TGTGCCAGCAGCTTGGGACAGGGCAACACCGGGGGGCTGTTTTTT. Full variable domain (rest looked up from reference TRBV11-1 and TRBJ2-2): EAEVAQSPRYKITEKSQAVAFWCDPISGHATLYWYRQILGQGPELLVQFQDESVVDDSQLPKDRFSAERLKGVDSTLKIQPAELGDSAMYLCASSLGQGNTGGLFFGEGSRLTVL.

The table lists this clonotype with many counts. CDR3 sequence: CASNDYGTDYGYTF. DNA for the CDR3: TGTGCCAGCAACGACTACGGGACAGACTATGGCTACACCTTC. The J gene is TRBJ1-2, the V gene TRBV6-2 or TRBV6-3, with 7 bases aligning to TRBD1. This CDR3 region has 14 residues. The V segment lost 7 bases and the J segment 3 bases; nucleotides outside the gene matches: 8. Germline CDR1 MNHEY, CDR2 SVGEGT.

At least ten counts were recorded for this clonotype. The chain employs TRBV12-3 or TRBV12-4 and TRBJ2-2, with TRBD2 as a possible D gene (6 bases). There are 15 residues in the CDR3. Trimming left V 6 bases short and J 6 bases short, with 17 bases between. For the CDR3, the DNA is TGTGCCAGCAGAGCTAGCGAGTTATGGTCCGGGGAGCTGTTTTTT. Its protein is CASRASELWSGELFF.

This clonotype was recorded many times. The chain uses TRBV28 and TRBJ1-1; D might be TRBD1 (5 bases). Germline V CDR1 and CDR2: MDHEN, SYDVKM. This CDR3 is built from 14 residues. The V gene lost 3 bases and the J gene lost 6 bases, with 14 bases spanning the gap. CDR3 residues: CASSLVRVSAEAFF. The CDR3 DNA reads as TGTGCCAGCAGTTTGGTCAGGGTTTCCGCTGAAGCTTTCTTT.

This clonotype was counted only a few times. Given a much more abundant clone one base away, this may be a read error. The chain is built from TRBV12-3 or TRBV12-4 and TRBJ2-1, with 14 positions matching TRBD2. The CDR3 totals 18 residues. J lost 6 bases, V lost 5 bases, and 12 bases had no gene match. CDR3 protein: CASSRPKPGLAGVNEQFF. For the CDR3, the DNA is TGTGCCAGCAGTCGTCCCAAACCGGGACTAGCGGGAGTCAATGAGCAGTTCTTC.

This rearrangement joins TRBV7-9 to TRBJ2-3; 10 bases are shared with TRBD2. CDR3 length: 18 residues. The V and J ends lost 5 bases and 4 bases, in that order; junction bases with no gene match: 15. Per germline, CDR1 SEHNR and CDR2 FQNEAQ (reference sequence). CDR3 amino acids: CASSLSGLAGEAADTQYF. Written as DNA, the CDR3 is TGTGCCAGCAGCCTCTCCGGGCTAGCGGGAGAGGCAGCAGATACGCAGTATTTT.

The rearrangement uses TRBV5-6 and TRBJ2-7, with unresolved D. Germline V gene lookup returns CDR1 SGHDT and CDR2 YYEEEE. This CDR3 is 13 amino acids long. V gave up 2 bases and J gave up 2 bases, with 8 bases separating them. The CDR3 DNA reads as TGTGCCAGCAGCTTTGGCGAACCCTACGAGCAGTACTTC. Translating gives CASSFGEPYEQYF.

At least ten counts were recorded for this clonotype. The V call is TRBV12-3 or TRBV12-4, the J call TRBJ2-2, with 8 bases matching TRBD1. V shed 5 bases and J 7 bases; nucleotides not matched to a gene: 6. The CDR3 has 14 residues. CDR3 residues: CASSATGVGGELFF. CDR3 DNA: TGTGCCAGCAGTGCGACAGGGGTGGGCGGGGAGCTGTTTTTT.

This clonotype was seen at least ten times. The chain uses TRBV10-3 and TRBJ2-3; 12 bases are a match to TRBD2. The junction had 7 bases not matched to a gene; V was cut back by 3 bases and J by 6 bases. From germline, CDR1 is ENHRY and CDR2 SYGVKD. The CDR3 has 16 amino acids. The CDR3, as DNA: TGTGCCATCAGTGATGGGAGGACTAGCGGGACGGATACGCAGTATTTT. Protein: CAISDGRTSGTDTQYF.

There are many counts of this clonotype. V gene TRBV18 combines with J gene TRBJ2-1; 9 nucleotides agree with TRBD2. The length of the CDR3 is 15 residues. Unmatched junction bases numbered 9, after V lost 3 bases and J lost 9 bases. Germline V lookup: CDR1 KGHSH, CDR2 LQKENI. This chain's CDR3 is CASSPPGLASVEQFF. CDR3 DNA: TGTGCCAGCTCACCCCCGGGACTAGCTTCAGTTGAGCAGTTCTTC.

Only a few counts were recorded for this clonotype. The genes are TRBV11-2 and TRBJ2-5; 9 nucleotides agree with TRBD2. The CDR3 extends over 16 amino acids. J lost 5 bases, V lost 1 base, and 8 bases had no gene match. Per germline, CDR1 SGHAT and CDR2 FQNNGV. The DNA of the CDR3 is TGTGCCAGCAGCTTAGTTGGTAGCGGGAGTGTCGAGACCCAGTACTTC. Its translation is CASSLVGSGSVETQYF.

The sample holds one count of this clonotype. J is TRBJ2-5 and V is TRBV24-1, with D unresolved. This CDR3 has 13 residues. Trimming took 7 bases from V and 0 from J, leaving 8 bases between them. Germline CDR1 reads KGHDR; CDR2 reads SFDVKD. CDR3 residues: CATSDGDQETQYF. The CDR3 coding sequence is TGTGCCACCAGCGATGGGGACCAAGAGACCCAGTACTTC.

This clonotype was found many times. The chain employs TRBV6-1 and TRBJ2-7; 10 positions match TRBD1. The V gene's germline CDR1 is MNHNS and CDR2 SASEGT. The length of the CDR3 is 15 residues. The V and J ends lost 0 bases and 6 bases, in that order; junction bases with no gene match: 5. The CDR3 DNA reads as TGTGCCAGCAGTGAAGCGCTTCGGACAGGGGGCGAGCAGTACTTC. It yields the protein CASSEALRTGGEQYF.

This chain connects TRBV6-1 to TRBJ1-5; 7 nucleotides match TRBD1. CDR1 is MNHNS and CDR2 is SASEGT in the germline V gene. The CDR3 has 18 residues. Trimming took 6 bases from V and 2 from J; bases not matched to a gene: 16. This CDR3 is CASRARQGGPYGNQPQHF. For the CDR3, the DNA is TGTGCCAGCAGGGCCAGACAGGGAGGGCCATATGGCAATCAGCCCCAGCATTTT.

This clonotype was seen a handful of times. The V call is TRBV27, the J call TRBJ2-7; the D gene is possibly TRBD1 (6 bases). In germline, CDR1 is MNHEY, CDR2 SMNVEV (reference sequence). Trimming pared 2 bases from V and 0 bases from J, leaving 14 bases between. This CDR3 is built from 16 residues. The CDR3 DNA sequence: TGTGCCAGCAGTTTAGCGGTAGGGGGTCCCTCCTACGAGCAGTACTTC. Its protein is CASSLAVGGPSYEQYF.

This clonotype came up many times. CDR3 nucleotide sequence: TGTGCCTGGAGTGATGGGCTGGCGGGGCAGCAGTTCTTC. Its translation: CAWSDGLAGQQFF. V is TRBV30 and J is TRBJ2-1, with D tentatively TRBD2 (6 bases). This CDR3 comprises 13 residues. Trimming stripped 1 base from V and 11 bases from J, with 15 bases between. Germline CDR1 is GTSNPN and CDR2 is SVGIG (reference sequence).

This clonotype was found many times. The chain recombines TRBV19 with TRBJ1-3; tentative D call: TRBD1 (6 bases). The CDR3 runs to 15 residues. V lost 4 bases and J 4 bases, leaving 14 bases between the germline ends. Germline V gene lookup returns CDR1 LNHDA and CDR2 SQIVND (reference sequence). CDR3 DNA sequence: TGTGCCAGTAGTACCCAGACAGGAGGAGGAAACACCATATATTTT. This translates into CASSTQTGGGNTIYF.

The rearrangement uses TRBV7-9 and TRBJ2-5; D possibly corresponds to TRBD2 (6 bases). The CDR3 loop spans 14 amino acids. The ends were cut back, 8 bases at V and 1 base at J, with 14 bases in the middle. Germline V gives CDR1 SEHNR, CDR2 FQNEAQ (reference sequence). In DNA, the CDR3 is TGTGCCAGCCTAGCGAACGCTCGCCAAGAGACCCAGTACTTC. It codes for CASLANARQETQYF. The full variable domain, its missing parts supplied by reference TRBV7-9 and TRBJ2-5, is DTGVSQNPRHKITKRGQNVTFRCDPISEHNRLYWYRQTLGQGPEFLTYFQNEAQLEKSRLLSDRFSAERPKGSFSTLEIQRTEQGDSAMYLCASLANARQETQYFGPGTRLLVL.

This clonotype was recorded at least ten times. One junction end does not reproduce the germline sequence, and a read error may be involved. The chain links TRBV5-1 to TRBJ1-5, with 10 bases lining up with TRBD1. The germline V gene has CDR1 SGHRS and CDR2 YFSETQ. This CDR3 has 15 amino acids. CDR3 DNA: TGTGCCAGCAGCCCCGGGACAGGGGGCAATCAGCCCCAGCATTTT. Residues: CASSPGTGGNQPQHF.

The V gene is TRBV27, the J gene TRBJ1-2, with D perhaps TRBD1 (5 bases). Deletions cut 6 bases from V and 4 bases from J, with 21 bases between. This CDR3 has 16 residues. Per germline, CDR1 MNHEY and CDR2 SMNVEV (reference sequence). The CDR3, as DNA: TGTGCCAGCAGACCCCGCCGGGGTGGGGGTTCCTATGGCTACACCTTC. Its translation: CASRPRRGGGSYGYTF.

This clonotype was detected many times. The chain joins TRBV11-2 to TRBJ2-5; 8 bases agree with TRBD2. CDR1 and CDR2 (germline): SGHAT, FQNNGV. CDR3 size: 16 residues. J lost 0 bases, V lost 3 bases, and 6 bases had no gene match. The CDR3 protein is CASSFMAGGYQETQYF. The CDR3 coding sequence is TGTGCCAGCAGCTTTATGGCGGGGGGTTACCAAGAGACCCAGTACTTC.

The gene calls are TRBV13 and TRBJ2-5, with 10 bases that match TRBD2. The V gene's germline CDR1 is PRHDT and CDR2 FYEKMQ (reference sequence). The CDR3 length is 15 residues. The V and J ends lost 3 bases and 1 base, in that order; junction bases with no gene match: 2. Here the CDR3 DNA reads TGTGCCAGCAGCTTCGGGACTAGCGTCCAAGAGACCCAGTACTTC. The encoded protein is CASSFGTSVQETQYF.

The chain uses TRBV6-2 or TRBV6-3 and TRBJ2-5; no clear D gene. Trimming stripped 5 bases from V and 1 base from J, with 11 bases between. The germline gives CDR1 MNHEY, CDR2 SVGEGT. The CDR3 contains 14 residues. The CDR3 nucleotides read TGTGCCAGCAGTAGGCGACTTAGCCAAGAGACCCAGTACTTC. Protein: CASSRRLSQETQYF.

This clonotype was counted a few times. The chain uses TRBV7-9 and TRBJ2-7; D gene unclear. The V gene's germline CDR1 is SEHNR and CDR2 FQNEAQ (reference sequence). Trimming removed 7 bases from V and 1 base from J, with 11 bases in between. The CDR3 consists of 13 residues. The CDR3 region has the DNA TGTGCCAGCACCACGACGTTATCCTACGAGCAGTACTTC. As protein: CASTTTLSYEQYF.

This clonotype was detected ten times or more. The CDR3 bases are TGTGCCAGCAGTTTAGAGGATCCGTCCTACAATGAGCAGTTCTTC. Translating gives CASSLEDPSYNEQFF. The V and J genes are TRBV12-3 or TRBV12-4 and TRBJ2-1, with D hard to call. The length of the CDR3 is 15 residues. V was cut by 1 base and J by 1 base, with 8 bases left in between.

This chain joins TRBV2 and TRBJ2-7; no clear D. CDR1 and CDR2 (germline): SNHLY, FYNNEI. This CDR3 comprises 13 residues. Trimming removed 0 bases at V and 3 bases at J, with 6 bases between. The CDR3 DNA reads TGTGCCAGCAGTGAAGCGGTAGTCTACGAGCAGTACTTC. Protein: CASSEAVVYEQYF.

The rearrangement uses TRBV6-4 and TRBJ2-5; D possibly uses TRBD1 or TRBD2 (6 bases each). From germline, CDR1 is MRHNA and CDR2 SNTAGT. The CDR3 spans 14 residues. Trimming shortened V by 5 bases and J by 4 bases, and 14 bases separated the two germline ends. The CDR3 nucleotides read TGTGCCAGCAGTTACTTCCGGGGGCGAGAGACCCAGTACTTC. Encoded protein: CASSYFRGRETQYF.

The sample holds many counts of this clonotype. The genes are TRBV11-2 and TRBJ1-1; TRBD1 matches 7 bases. The CDR3 totals 16 residues. Per the germline V gene, CDR1 is SGHAT and CDR2 is FQNNGV. V was pared by 6 bases and J by 8 bases, with 18 bases of the junction left unmatched. CDR3 DNA sequence: TGTGCCAGCAGGACGGTCTCAGGGGGAAGGATTCTAGAAGCTTTCTTT. Translated: CASRTVSGGRILEAFF.

This clonotype was found many times. This chain connects TRBV27 to TRBJ2-1, with D hard to call. Germline assignment: CDR1 MNHEY and CDR2 SMNVEV (reference sequence). This CDR3 contains 15 residues. V was shortened by 3 bases and J by 0 bases, with 9 bases between the two germline ends. In DNA form, the CDR3 reads TGTGCCAGCAGTTTTGACGCAGCCTCCTACAATGAGCAGTTCTTC. As protein: CASSFDAASYNEQFF.